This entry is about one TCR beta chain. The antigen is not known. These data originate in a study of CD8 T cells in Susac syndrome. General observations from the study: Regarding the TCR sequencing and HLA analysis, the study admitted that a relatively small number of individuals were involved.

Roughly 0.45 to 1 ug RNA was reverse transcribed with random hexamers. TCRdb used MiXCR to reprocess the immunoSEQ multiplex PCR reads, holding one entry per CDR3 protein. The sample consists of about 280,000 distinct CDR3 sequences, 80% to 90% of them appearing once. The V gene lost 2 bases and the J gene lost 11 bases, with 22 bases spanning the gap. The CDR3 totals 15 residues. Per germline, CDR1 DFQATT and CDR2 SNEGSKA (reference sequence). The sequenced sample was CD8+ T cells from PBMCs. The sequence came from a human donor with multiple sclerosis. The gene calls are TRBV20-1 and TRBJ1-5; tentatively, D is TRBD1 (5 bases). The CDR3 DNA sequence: TGCAGTGCTAGAAATCAAGCGGACAAGGCGTGGACCCAGCATTTT. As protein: CSARNQADKAWTQHF.